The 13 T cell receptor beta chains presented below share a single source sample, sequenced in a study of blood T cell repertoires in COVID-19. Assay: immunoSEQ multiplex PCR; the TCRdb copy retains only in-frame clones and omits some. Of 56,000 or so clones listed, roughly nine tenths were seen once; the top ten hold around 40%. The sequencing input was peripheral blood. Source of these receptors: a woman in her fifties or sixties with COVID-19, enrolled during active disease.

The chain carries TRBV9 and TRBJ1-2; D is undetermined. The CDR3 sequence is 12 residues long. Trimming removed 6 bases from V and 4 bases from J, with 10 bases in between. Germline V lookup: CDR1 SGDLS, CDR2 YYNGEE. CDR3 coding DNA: TGTGCCAGCAACAATCAACCCTATGGCTACACCTTC. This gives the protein CASNNQPYGYTF.

The CDR3, as DNA: TGTGCCAGCAGCCAAGTCGAGGGTCCCCACTATGGCTACACCTTC. This codes for CASSQVEGPHYGYTF. The rearrangement uses TRBV4-2 and TRBJ1-2; the D is unclear. Germline loops: CDR1 LGHNA, CDR2 YNFKEQ. The CDR3 consists of 15 residues. Trimming cost V 1 base and J 3 bases, with 12 bases left between them.

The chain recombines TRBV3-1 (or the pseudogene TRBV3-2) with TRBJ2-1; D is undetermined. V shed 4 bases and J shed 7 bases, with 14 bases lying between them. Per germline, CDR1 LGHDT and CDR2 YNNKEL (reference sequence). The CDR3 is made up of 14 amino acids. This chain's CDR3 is CASSPVRRPNEQFF. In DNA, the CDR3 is TGTGCCAGCAGCCCGGTTCGCAGGCCGAATGAGCAGTTCTTC.

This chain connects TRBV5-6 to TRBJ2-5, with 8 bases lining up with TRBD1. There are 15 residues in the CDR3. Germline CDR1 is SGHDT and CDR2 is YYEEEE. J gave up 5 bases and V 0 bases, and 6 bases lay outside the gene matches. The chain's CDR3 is CASSLDRGNLETQYF. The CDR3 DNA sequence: TGTGCCAGCAGCTTGGACAGGGGGAATTTGGAGACCCAGTACTTC.

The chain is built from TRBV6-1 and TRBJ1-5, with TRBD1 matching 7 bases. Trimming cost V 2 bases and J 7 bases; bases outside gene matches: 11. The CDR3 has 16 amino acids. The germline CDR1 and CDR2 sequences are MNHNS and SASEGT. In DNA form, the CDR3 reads TGTGCCAGCAGTGAAAGCAGGGGGGCGGGTTGGCAGCCCCAGCATTTT. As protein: CASSESRGAGWQPQHF.

This chain's CDR3 is CASSQTGGRGTEAFF. CDR3 DNA: TGCGCCAGCAGCCAGACAGGGGGCCGTGGCACTGAAGCTTTCTTT. This chain connects TRBV4-3 to TRBJ1-1; 10 bases match TRBD1. CDR1 is LGHNA and CDR2 is YSLEER in the germline V gene. CDR3 length: 15 residues. V lost 3 bases and J lost 4; bases outside the gene matches: 5.

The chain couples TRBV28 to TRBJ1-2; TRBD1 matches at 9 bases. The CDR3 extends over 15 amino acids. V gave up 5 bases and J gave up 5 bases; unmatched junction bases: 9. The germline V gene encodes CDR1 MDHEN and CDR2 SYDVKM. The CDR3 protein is CASSLGRTGDYGYTF. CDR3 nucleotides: TGTGCCAGCAGTCTCGGGCGGACAGGGGATTATGGCTACACCTTC.

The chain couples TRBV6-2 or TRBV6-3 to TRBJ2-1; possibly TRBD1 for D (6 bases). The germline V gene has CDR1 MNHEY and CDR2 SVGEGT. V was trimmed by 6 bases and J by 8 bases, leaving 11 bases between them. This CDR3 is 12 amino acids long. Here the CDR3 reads CASSWDKYEQFF. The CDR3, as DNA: TGTGCCAGCAGCTGGGACAAATATGAGCAGTTCTTC.

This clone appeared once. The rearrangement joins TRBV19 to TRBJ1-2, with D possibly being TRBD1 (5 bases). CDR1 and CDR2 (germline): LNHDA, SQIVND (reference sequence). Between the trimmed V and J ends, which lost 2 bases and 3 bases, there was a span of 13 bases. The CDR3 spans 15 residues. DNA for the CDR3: TGTGCCAGTAGTATATTTTCGGCAGGGTACTATGGCTACACCTTC. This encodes CASSIFSAGYYGYTF.

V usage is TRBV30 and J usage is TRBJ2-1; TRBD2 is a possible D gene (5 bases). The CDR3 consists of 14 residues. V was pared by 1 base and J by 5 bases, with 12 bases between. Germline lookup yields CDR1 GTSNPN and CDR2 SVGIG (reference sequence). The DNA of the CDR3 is TGTGCCTGGAGTGCCGGGGTCCGTGACAATGAGCAGTTCTTC. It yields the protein CAWSAGVRDNEQFF.

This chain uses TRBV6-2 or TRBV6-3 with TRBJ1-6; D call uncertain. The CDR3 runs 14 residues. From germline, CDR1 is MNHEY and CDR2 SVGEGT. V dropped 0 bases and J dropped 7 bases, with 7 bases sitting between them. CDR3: CASSYSEGNSPLHF. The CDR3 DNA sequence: TGTGCCAGCAGTTACTCTGAGGGCAATTCACCCCTCCACTTT.

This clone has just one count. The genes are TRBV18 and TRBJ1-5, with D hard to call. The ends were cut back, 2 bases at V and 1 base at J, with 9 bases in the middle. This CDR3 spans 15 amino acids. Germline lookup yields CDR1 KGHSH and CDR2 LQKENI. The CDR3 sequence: CASSPNGYSNQPQHF. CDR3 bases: TGTGCCAGCTCACCAAACGGGTACAGCAATCAGCCCCAGCATTTT.

In DNA form, the CDR3 reads TGTGCCAGTAGTATGAGTACCTTCCTTGGTGAAGCTTTCTTT. This translates into CASSMSTFLGEAFF. The chain uses TRBV19 and TRBJ1-1; D uncertain. Germline V gene lookup returns CDR1 LNHDA and CDR2 SQIVND (reference sequence). Between the trimmed V and J ends, which lost 3 bases and 7 bases, there was a span of 15 bases. This CDR3 contains 14 residues.